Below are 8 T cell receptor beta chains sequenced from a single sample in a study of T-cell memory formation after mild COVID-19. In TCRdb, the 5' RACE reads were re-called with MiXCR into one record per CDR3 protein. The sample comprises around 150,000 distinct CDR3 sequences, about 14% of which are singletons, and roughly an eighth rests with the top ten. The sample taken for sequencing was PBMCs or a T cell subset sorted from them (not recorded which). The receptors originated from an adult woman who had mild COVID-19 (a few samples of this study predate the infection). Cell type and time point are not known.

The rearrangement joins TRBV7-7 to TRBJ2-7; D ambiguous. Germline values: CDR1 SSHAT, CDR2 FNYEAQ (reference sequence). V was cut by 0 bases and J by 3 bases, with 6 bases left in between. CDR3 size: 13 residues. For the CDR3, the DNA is TGTGCCAGCAGCTTAGCGTTCGGCTACGAGCAGTACTTC. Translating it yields CASSLAFGYEQYF. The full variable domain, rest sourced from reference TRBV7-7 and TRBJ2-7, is GAGVSQSPRYKVTKRGQDVTLRCDPISSHATLYWYQQALGQGPEFLTYFNYEAQPDKSGLPSDRFSAERPEGSISTLTIQRTEQRDSAMYRCASSLAFGYEQYFGPGTRLTVT.

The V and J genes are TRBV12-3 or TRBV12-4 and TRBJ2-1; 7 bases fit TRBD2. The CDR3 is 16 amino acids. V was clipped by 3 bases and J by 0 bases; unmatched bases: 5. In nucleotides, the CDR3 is TGTGCCAGCAGTTTGGGACTACTCCACTCCTACAATGAGCAGTTCTTC. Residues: CASSLGLLHSYNEQFF.

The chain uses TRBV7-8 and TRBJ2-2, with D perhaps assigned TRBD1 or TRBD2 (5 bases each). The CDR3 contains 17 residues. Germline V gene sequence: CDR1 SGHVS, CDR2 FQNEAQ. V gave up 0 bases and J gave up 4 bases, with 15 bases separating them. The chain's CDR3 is CASSLAPFQGPTGELFF. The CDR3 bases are TGTGCCAGCAGCTTAGCGCCATTTCAGGGACCCACCGGGGAGCTGTTTTTT.

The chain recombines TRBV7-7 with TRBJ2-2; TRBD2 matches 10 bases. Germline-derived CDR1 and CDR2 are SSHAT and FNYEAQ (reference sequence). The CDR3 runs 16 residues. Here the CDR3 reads CAISLLAGINTGELFF. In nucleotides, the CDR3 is TGTGCTATCAGCTTACTAGCGGGGATTAACACCGGGGAGCTGTTTTTT. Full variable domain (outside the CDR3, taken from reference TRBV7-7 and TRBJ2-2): GAGVSQSPRYKVTKRGQDVTLRCDPISSHATLYWYQQALGQGPEFLTYFNYEAQPDKSGLPSDRFSAERPEGSISTLTIQRTEQRDSAMYRCAISLLAGINTGELFFGEGSRLTVL.

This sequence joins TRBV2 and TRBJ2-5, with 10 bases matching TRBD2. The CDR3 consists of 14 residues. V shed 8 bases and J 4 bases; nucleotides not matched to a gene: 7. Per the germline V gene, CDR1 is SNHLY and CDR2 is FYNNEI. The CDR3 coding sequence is TGTGCCAGCGGGGAGCGGGAGGGTCGAGAGACCCAGTACTTC. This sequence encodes CASGEREGRETQYF. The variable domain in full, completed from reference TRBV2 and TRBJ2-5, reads EPEVTQTPSHQVTQMGQEVILRCVPISNHLYFYWYRQILGQKVEFLVSFYNNEISEKSEIFDDQFSVERPDGSNFTLKIRSTKLEDSAMYFCASGEREGRETQYFGPGTRLLVL.

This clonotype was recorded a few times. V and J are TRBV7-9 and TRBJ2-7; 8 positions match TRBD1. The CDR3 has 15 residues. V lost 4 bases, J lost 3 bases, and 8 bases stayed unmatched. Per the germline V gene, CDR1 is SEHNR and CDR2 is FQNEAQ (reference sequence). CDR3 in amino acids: CASSSTDRGHYEQYF. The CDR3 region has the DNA TGTGCCAGCAGCTCCACCGACAGGGGACACTACGAGCAGTACTTC. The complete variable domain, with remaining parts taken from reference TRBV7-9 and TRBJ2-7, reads DTGVSQNPRHKITKRGQNVTFRCDPISEHNRLYWYRQTLGQGPEFLTYFQNEAQLEKSRLLSDRFSAERPKGSFSTLEIQRTEQGDSAMYLCASSSTDRGHYEQYFGPGTRLTVT.

The CDR3 sequence: CATMLNGQYGEQFF. The CDR3 region has the DNA TGTGCCACCATGCTAAACGGGCAGTACGGTGAGCAGTTCTTC. The chain combines TRBV6-5 with TRBJ2-1; unclear D gene. CDR3 length: 14 residues. V lost 10 bases, J lost 9 bases, and 22 bases lay in between. Germline assignment: CDR1 MNHEY and CDR2 SVGAGI.

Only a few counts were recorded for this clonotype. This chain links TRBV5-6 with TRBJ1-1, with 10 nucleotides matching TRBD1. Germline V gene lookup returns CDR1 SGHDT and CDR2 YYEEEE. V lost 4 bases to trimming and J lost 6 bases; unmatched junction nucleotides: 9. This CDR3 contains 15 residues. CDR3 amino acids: CASSGDRGPLAEAFF. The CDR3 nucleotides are TGTGCCAGCAGCGGGGACAGGGGACCCCTGGCTGAAGCTTTCTTT.